The rows below give T cell receptor beta chains drawn from one sample of a study of T cells in narcolepsy. This table comes from immunoSEQ multiplex PCR, and its TCRdb copy is limited to in-frame clones, with some not included. The repertoire holds roughly 32,000 clones, with roughly four fifths as singletons. The sequenced sample consisted of CD45RA- memory CD4+ T cells from PBMCs. Every receptor here comes from a human donor with narcolepsy. CDR3s include the opening cysteine and the closing phenylalanine or tryptophan. The D gene is left open where the match is weak.

d_call j_call v_call cdr3_nt cdr3_aa
. TRBJ2-7 TRBV2 TGTGCCAGCAGTGATATCGTGGGTACTACGGCGCAGTACTTC CASSDIVGTTAQYF
. TRBJ1-2 TRBV11-1 TGTGCCAGCAGCTTAGGGGACGGCTACACCTTC CASSLGDGYTF
TRBD2 TRBJ2-1 TRBV11-3 TGTGCCAGCAGCTTAGGGCTAGCGGGGGGCGATGAGCAGTTCTTC CASSLGLAGGDEQFF
TRBD1 TRBJ2-3 TRBV5-6 TGTGCCAGCAGCCCCCTCGGACAGGGTTTGGATACGCAGTATTTT CASSPLGQGLDTQYF
. TRBJ1-5 TRBV30 TGTGCCTGGAGTGTAGGCCAAGGTAGGCCCCAGCATTTT CAWSVGQGRPQHF
TRBD2 TRBJ2-7 TRBV2 TGTGCCAGCAGGCGGGGGGACTACGAGCAGTACTTC CASRRGDYEQYF
. TRBJ2-2 TRBV5-4 TGTGCCAGCAGCGGGACCGGGACGGTCACCGGGGAGCTGTTTTTT CASSGTGTVTGELFF
. TRBJ2-3 TRBV2 TGTGCCAGCAACGGACCGTTCACAGATACGCAGTATTTT CASNGPFTDTQYF
. TRBJ2-3 TRBV5-6 TGTGCCAGCAGCTTGAAAGGGAGTACGCAGTATTTT CASSLKGSTQYF
. TRBJ1-2 TRBV10-1 TGCGCCAGCAGTATCAACCGAAGATCGCGAAAGACCTATGGATCGCGAAAGACCTATGGCTACACCTTC CASSINRRSRKTYGSRKTYGYTF